This T cell receptor beta chain was profiled in a study of identical twins. Of note for this clonotype: Its antigen is currently unknown.

Using its own MiXCR run on the 5' RACE reads, TCRdb lists one record per CDR3 protein. This table has more than 1.5 million distinct CDR3 sequences, 32% appearing once. The germline V gene encodes CDR1 KGHDR and CDR2 SFDVKD. With V trimmed by 4 bases and J by 13 bases, 8 bases remained unmatched. The CDR3 totals 14 residues. General study findings and limits: Insertion counts were lower in abundant cord blood beta clonotypes, a trend that memory repertoires did not show.

This chain connects TRBV24-1 to TRBJ2-1; 11 positions match TRBD2. The sequenced sample was cord blood. The receptor was derived from a newborn girl in good health. Here the CDR3 DNA reads TGTGCCACCAGTGAACCCGGGACTAGCGGTACCCAGTTCTTC. Its protein is CATSEPGTSGTQFF.